The source of this TCR beta chain is a study of T-cell memory formation after mild COVID-19. Study-wide results and caveats: Pre-infection memory already had some responding clones, implying cross-reactive memory joined. Contracting clones localized mainly to CM and EM when CD4+ and mainly to EMRA when CD8+.

TCRdb fed the 5' RACE reads into MiXCR, producing one record per CDR3 protein. The data show 550,000 to 650,000 distinct CDR3 sequences, 15% to 20% seen once. With respect to this clonotype: Its target is not known.

The CDR3 totals 12 residues. Trimming took off 7 bases at V and 10 bases at J, with 15 bases between the two ends. This sequence was found in an adult woman who had mild COVID-19 (a few samples of this study predate the infection). Cell type and time point are not known. V and J are TRBV12-3 or TRBV12-4 and TRBJ2-3; D call uncertain. The sample comprised PBMCs or a T cell subset sorted from them (not recorded which). Here the CDR3 reads CASTFEAWAQYF. The CDR3 DNA is TGTGCCAGCACCTTCGAAGCATGGGCGCAGTATTTT.